Listed below are T cell receptor beta chains from one sample, sequenced in a study of blood T cell repertoires in COVID-19. Assay used: immunoSEQ multiplex PCR; TCRdb lists only in-frame clones, some missing. The table has approximately 300,000 clones, 85% to 90% seen once. The source material was peripheral blood. The source is a man aged 35 to 55 with acute or convalescent COVID-19. Each CDR3 is given with its conserved first and last residue. D genes are given only for firm matches. The listing skips clone size in some rows; elsewhere it reads once, few, many or a size class.

abundance: -
v_gene: TRBV21-1
j_gene: TRBJ2-7
d_gene: -
CDR3nt: TGTGCCAGCAGCACACACTTCGGGACAGGGCTCTACGAGCAGTACTTC
CDR3aa: CASSTHFGTGLYEQYF

abundance: -
v_gene: TRBV5-1
j_gene: TRBJ2-2
d_gene: TRBD1
CDR3nt: TGCGCCAGCACCCTGACAGGGTCGGGCACCGGGGAGCTGTTTTTT
CDR3aa: CASTLTGSGTGELFF

abundance: -
v_gene: TRBV2
j_gene: TRBJ2-1
d_gene: TRBD2
CDR3nt: TGTGCCAGCAGGGAGACTAGCGGGGGGGTGGTCGGTGAGCAGTTCTTC
CDR3aa: CASRETSGGVVGEQFF

abundance: -
v_gene: TRBV20-1
j_gene: TRBJ2-7
d_gene: TRBD1
CDR3nt: TGCAGTGCTGATAGACAGGGTGAGCAGTACTTC
CDR3aa: CSADRQGEQYF

abundance: -
v_gene: TRBV14
j_gene: TRBJ1-2
d_gene: -
CDR3nt: TGTGCCAGCAGCCCCCCTGGGGGCCGCAACTATGGCTACACCTTC
CDR3aa: CASSPPGGRNYGYTF

abundance: -
v_gene: TRBV5-4
j_gene: TRBJ2-7
d_gene: TRBD1
CDR3nt: TGTGCCAGCAGCTTGGGAGGGACAGGGGAATACGAGCAGTACTTC
CDR3aa: CASSLGGTGEYEQYF

abundance: -
v_gene: TRBV19
j_gene: TRBJ1-6
d_gene: -
CDR3nt: TGTGCCAGTAATGTCGGGGGGAATTCACCCCTCCACTTT
CDR3aa: CASNVGGNSPLHF

abundance: once
v_gene: TRBV30
j_gene: TRBJ2-1
d_gene: -
CDR3nt: TGTGCCTGGAGTGTCGGCCTCGTTTTGGGCCTATACTACAATGAGCAGTTCTTC
CDR3aa: CAWSVGLVLGLYYNEQFF

abundance: -
v_gene: TRBV5-1
j_gene: TRBJ2-2
d_gene: TRBD2
CDR3nt: TGCGCCAGTTCGAGCGGGGGCCCCGGGGAGCTGTTTTTT
CDR3aa: CASSSGGPGELFF

abundance: -
v_gene: TRBV6-2/TRBV6-3
j_gene: TRBJ1-5
d_gene: TRBD1
CDR3nt: TGTGCCAGCAGTTACTCGAAAACAGGACAGGGGGCCTATAGCAATCAGCCCCAGCATTTT
CDR3aa: CASSYSKTGQGAYSNQPQHF

abundance: -
v_gene: TRBV10-3
j_gene: TRBJ1-2
d_gene: TRBD1
CDR3nt: TGTGCCATCAGTGAGTCGGGGACAGGGGGCGGCTATGGCTACACCTTC
CDR3aa: CAISESGTGGGYGYTF

abundance: -
v_gene: TRBV6-5
j_gene: TRBJ1-2
d_gene: -
CDR3nt: TGTGCCAGCACCCTAGGGGGGGCGCATAACTATGGCTACACCTTC
CDR3aa: CASTLGGAHNYGYTF

abundance: -
v_gene: TRBV5-5
j_gene: TRBJ1-2
d_gene: TRBD1
CDR3nt: TGTGCCAGCAGCCTGGGACAGGGGACGCTCAACTATGGCTACACCTTC
CDR3aa: CASSLGQGTLNYGYTF

abundance: -
v_gene: TRBV4-2
j_gene: TRBJ2-1
d_gene: TRBD1
CDR3nt: TGTGCCAGCAGCCTTTGGACAGGGAGCTCCTACAATGAGCAGTTCTTC
CDR3aa: CASSLWTGSSYNEQFF

abundance: -
v_gene: TRBV7-9
j_gene: TRBJ2-7
d_gene: TRBD1
CDR3nt: TGTGCCAGCAGCTTAGGGGACAGTCTCTACGAGCAGTACTTC
CDR3aa: CASSLGDSLYEQYF

abundance: -
v_gene: TRBV7-9
j_gene: TRBJ1-2
d_gene: -
CDR3nt: TGTGCCAGCAGCTTAGCCCCCGAAGGTGAAGGGGTCGGCTACACCTTC
CDR3aa: CASSLAPEGEGVGYTF

abundance: -
v_gene: TRBV5-1
j_gene: TRBJ1-6
d_gene: TRBD1
CDR3nt: TGCGCCAGCAGCTTCGGGACAGGGGGCTCACCCCTCCACTTT
CDR3aa: CASSFGTGGSPLHF

abundance: once
v_gene: TRBV29-1
j_gene: TRBJ2-1
d_gene: TRBD2
CDR3nt: TGCAGCGTACGGAGAGTAGCGGGGGAGGTCAATGAGCAGTTCTTC
CDR3aa: CSVRRVAGEVNEQFF

abundance: -
v_gene: TRBV6-5
j_gene: TRBJ1-1
d_gene: -
CDR3nt: TGTGCCAGCACCACCTTGACAGCGAACACTGAAGCTTTCTTT
CDR3aa: CASTTLTANTEAFF

abundance: -
v_gene: TRBV6-5
j_gene: TRBJ2-7
d_gene: TRBD2
CDR3nt: TGTGCCAGCCACGGGGGGTACGAGCAGTACTTC
CDR3aa: CASHGGYEQYF

abundance: -
v_gene: TRBV6-6
j_gene: TRBJ1-2
d_gene: -
CDR3nt: TGTGCCACCTATGCCGGGGACTCTAACTATGGCTACACCTTC
CDR3aa: CATYAGDSNYGYTF

abundance: -
v_gene: TRBV5-4
j_gene: TRBJ1-2
d_gene: -
CDR3nt: TGTGCTTGGACCGGGGGGGCAGGACCACCCGCTTGGTATGGCTACACCTTC
CDR3aa: CAWTGGAGPPAWYGYTF

abundance: -
v_gene: TRBV9
j_gene: TRBJ2-7
d_gene: TRBD2
CDR3nt: TGTGCCAGCAGCGTGCTGCCCTCGGGGGGGGAGGGAGAGCAGTACTTC
CDR3aa: CASSVLPSGGEGEQYF

abundance: -
v_gene: TRBV10-1
j_gene: TRBJ1-5
d_gene: -
CDR3nt: TGCGCCAGCAGCTTGACCGGGCAGCCCCAGCATTTT
CDR3aa: CASSLTGQPQHF

abundance: -
v_gene: TRBV7-2
j_gene: TRBJ1-5
d_gene: -
CDR3nt: TGTGCCAGCAGCTTAGCGTCTATCAATCAGCCCCAGCATTTT
CDR3aa: CASSLASINQPQHF

abundance: -
v_gene: TRBV6-4
j_gene: TRBJ1-2
d_gene: -
CDR3nt: TGTGCCAGCAGTGGGCAGGGTATAGGTGGCTACACCTTC
CDR3aa: CASSGQGIGGYTF

abundance: -
v_gene: TRBV19
j_gene: TRBJ1-1
d_gene: -
CDR3nt: TGTGCCAGTAAGGACAGCTCTGAAGCTTTCTTT
CDR3aa: CASKDSSEAFF

abundance: -
v_gene: TRBV9
j_gene: TRBJ1-3
d_gene: TRBD1
CDR3nt: TGTGCCAGCACCCAACAGGGGGTAGGGACCATATATTTT
CDR3aa: CASTQQGVGTIYF

abundance: -
v_gene: TRBV3-1/TRBV3-2
j_gene: TRBJ1-1
d_gene: -
CDR3nt: TGTGCCAGCAGCCTCAGGCCATCGAACACTGAAGCTTTCTTT
CDR3aa: CASSLRPSNTEAFF

abundance: -
v_gene: TRBV5-1
j_gene: TRBJ2-1
d_gene: TRBD1
CDR3nt: TGCGCCAGCAGCTTGGGCGGGACAGGGGACAATGAGCAGTTCTTC
CDR3aa: CASSLGGTGDNEQFF

abundance: -
v_gene: TRBV5-4
j_gene: TRBJ1-1
d_gene: -
CDR3nt: TGTGCCAGCAGCCCACAGCCAGCAGCTTTGAACACTGAAGCTTTCTTT
CDR3aa: CASSPQPAALNTEAFF

abundance: -
v_gene: TRBV6-5
j_gene: TRBJ1-3
d_gene: -
CDR3nt: TGTGCCAGCAGTAGAGAGTCTGGAAACACCATATATTTT
CDR3aa: CASSRESGNTIYF

abundance: -
v_gene: TRBV7-8
j_gene: TRBJ1-2
d_gene: -
CDR3nt: TGTGCCAGCAGCCCCCGGGATCTAAGTGGCTATGGCTACACCTTC
CDR3aa: CASSPRDLSGYGYTF

abundance: -
v_gene: TRBV6-4
j_gene: TRBJ1-2
d_gene: -
CDR3nt: TGTGCCAGCAGTGAAGAGGGATGGAGCCATGGCTACACCTTC
CDR3aa: CASSEEGWSHGYTF

abundance: -
v_gene: TRBV5-4
j_gene: TRBJ2-3
d_gene: -
CDR3nt: TGTGCCAGCAGCCCAATGGCGGCCACAGATACGCAGTATTTT
CDR3aa: CASSPMAATDTQYF

abundance: -
v_gene: TRBV2
j_gene: TRBJ1-4
d_gene: TRBD1
CDR3nt: TGTGCCAGCAGGACAGGGGGGTCCAATGAAAAACTGTTTTTT
CDR3aa: CASRTGGSNEKLFF

abundance: -
v_gene: TRBV7-8
j_gene: TRBJ1-1
d_gene: -
CDR3nt: TGTGCCAGCAGCTACCCAGGACGCGACCGGGGAGCTTTCTTT
CDR3aa: CASSYPGRDRGAFF

abundance: -
v_gene: TRBV14
j_gene: TRBJ1-5
d_gene: -
CDR3nt: TGTGCCAGCAGCCAGTCCAGCGGGGATCAGCCCCAGCATTTT
CDR3aa: CASSQSSGDQPQHF

abundance: -
v_gene: TRBV11-2
j_gene: TRBJ1-4
d_gene: -
CDR3nt: TGTGCCAGCAGCTTACGGGAAAAACTGTTTTTT
CDR3aa: CASSLREKLFF

abundance: -
v_gene: TRBV18
j_gene: TRBJ1-1
d_gene: TRBD1
CDR3nt: TGTGCCAGCTCCGACAGGGGGAGTAGGAGCACTGAAGCTTTCTTT
CDR3aa: CASSDRGSRSTEAFF

abundance: -
v_gene: TRBV5-1
j_gene: TRBJ2-1
d_gene: TRBD2
CDR3nt: TGCGCCAGCAGCTTGGTCCTAGCGGGGGGACCCCTCTCCTACAATGAGCAGTTCTTC
CDR3aa: CASSLVLAGGPLSYNEQFF

abundance: few
v_gene: TRBV7-6
j_gene: TRBJ1-1
d_gene: -
CDR3nt: TGTGCCAGCAGCCCAACTTTGACAGGGAACACTGAAGCTTTCTTT
CDR3aa: CASSPTLTGNTEAFF

abundance: -
v_gene: TRBV3-1/TRBV3-2
j_gene: TRBJ2-7
d_gene: -
CDR3nt: TGTGCCAGCAGCCAAGGGCCCTACGAGCAGTACTTC
CDR3aa: CASSQGPYEQYF

abundance: -
v_gene: TRBV19
j_gene: TRBJ1-1
d_gene: TRBD1
CDR3nt: TGTGCCAGTAGTAGACGGACAGGGAATAATGAAGCTTTCTTT
CDR3aa: CASSRRTGNNEAFF

abundance: -
v_gene: TRBV25-1
j_gene: TRBJ1-1
d_gene: -
CDR3nt: TGTGCCAGCAGTGAAGGACCGGGACACCCGAACACTGAAGCTTTCTTT
CDR3aa: CASSEGPGHPNTEAFF

abundance: once
v_gene: TRBV5-6
j_gene: TRBJ1-2
d_gene: TRBD1
CDR3nt: TGTGCCAGCAGCTTAGGGACAGGGGATTCGCTTTATGGCTACACCTTC
CDR3aa: CASSLGTGDSLYGYTF

abundance: -
v_gene: TRBV3-1/TRBV3-2
j_gene: TRBJ2-7
d_gene: TRBD2
CDR3nt: TGTGCCAGCAGCCAATTAGCGGGGTGGGAGCAGTACTTC
CDR3aa: CASSQLAGWEQYF

abundance: -
v_gene: TRBV5-1
j_gene: TRBJ1-1
d_gene: TRBD1
CDR3nt: TGCGCCAGCAGACCCCCGGACAGGGGGAACACTGAAGCTTTCTTT
CDR3aa: CASRPPDRGNTEAFF

abundance: -
v_gene: TRBV5-1
j_gene: TRBJ1-2
d_gene: TRBD1
CDR3nt: TGCGCCAGCAGCAACCCGGAGGACAGGGGCTATGGCTACACCTTC
CDR3aa: CASSNPEDRGYGYTF

abundance: -
v_gene: TRBV5-1
j_gene: TRBJ1-1
d_gene: -
CDR3nt: TGCGCCAGCAGCTTCCCAGGGAACACTGAAGCTTTCTTT
CDR3aa: CASSFPGNTEAFF

abundance: -
v_gene: TRBV11-3
j_gene: TRBJ1-6
d_gene: -
CDR3nt: TGTGCCAGCAGCTTAAACGGGGATTCACCCCTCCACTTT
CDR3aa: CASSLNGDSPLHF

abundance: -
v_gene: TRBV7-3
j_gene: TRBJ1-5
d_gene: -
CDR3nt: TGTGCCAGCAGCTTAACCCCTCCTGAGGGGAGGAATCAGCCCCAGCATTTT
CDR3aa: CASSLTPPEGRNQPQHF

abundance: once
v_gene: TRBV30
j_gene: TRBJ1-1
d_gene: -
CDR3nt: TGTGCCTGGAATCGCGGAGCGAACACTGAAGCTTTCTTT
CDR3aa: CAWNRGANTEAFF

abundance: -
v_gene: TRBV12-3/TRBV12-4
j_gene: TRBJ1-1
d_gene: -
CDR3nt: TGTGCCAGCAGCCTTAGCGGAGGGCGAACGGCTTTCTTT
CDR3aa: CASSLSGGRTAFF

abundance: -
v_gene: TRBV6-1
j_gene: TRBJ2-3
d_gene: -
CDR3nt: TGTGCCAGCAGTGCTCTTGGCACGCAGTATTTT
CDR3aa: CASSALGTQYF

abundance: -
v_gene: TRBV25-1
j_gene: TRBJ2-7
d_gene: TRBD1
CDR3nt: TGTGCCGCTTCATCGGGACAGGGCCAAAGATTC
CDR3aa: CAASSGQGQRF

abundance: -
v_gene: TRBV5-4
j_gene: TRBJ2-7
d_gene: TRBD1
CDR3nt: TGTGCCAGCAGCTTGGGACAGGGGGACAGGCGGTACTTC
CDR3aa: CASSLGQGDRRYF

abundance: -
v_gene: TRBV4-2
j_gene: TRBJ1-1
d_gene: -
CDR3nt: TGTGCCAGCAGCCAAGCAGGCAGGGGCACTGAAGCTTTCTTT
CDR3aa: CASSQAGRGTEAFF

abundance: -
v_gene: TRBV11-2
j_gene: TRBJ2-2
d_gene: TRBD2
CDR3nt: TGTGCCAGCAGCCCCCACCCCGGACTAGCGGGGGGGCATAACGGGGAGCTGTTTTTT
CDR3aa: CASSPHPGLAGGHNGELFF

abundance: -
v_gene: TRBV5-1
j_gene: TRBJ2-7
d_gene: TRBD2
CDR3nt: TGCGCCAGCAGCTTGAGCCTGGGGGGGGCCTACGAGCAGTACTTC
CDR3aa: CASSLSLGGAYEQYF